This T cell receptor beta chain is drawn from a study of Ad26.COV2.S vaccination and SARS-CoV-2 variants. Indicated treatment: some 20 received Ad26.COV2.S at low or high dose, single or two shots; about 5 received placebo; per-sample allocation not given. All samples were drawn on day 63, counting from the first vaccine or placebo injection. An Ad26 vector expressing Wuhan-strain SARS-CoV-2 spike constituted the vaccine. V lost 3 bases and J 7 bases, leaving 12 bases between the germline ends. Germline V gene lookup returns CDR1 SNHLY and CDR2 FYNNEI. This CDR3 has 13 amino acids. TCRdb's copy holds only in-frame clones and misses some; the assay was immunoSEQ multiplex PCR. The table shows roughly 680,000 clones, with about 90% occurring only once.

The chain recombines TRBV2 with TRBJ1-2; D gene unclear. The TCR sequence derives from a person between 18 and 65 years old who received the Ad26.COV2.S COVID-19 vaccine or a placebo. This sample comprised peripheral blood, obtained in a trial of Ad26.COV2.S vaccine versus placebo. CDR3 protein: CASSEDRPGGYTF. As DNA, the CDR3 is TGTGCCAGCAGTGAGGACCGCCCGGGTGGCTACACCTTC. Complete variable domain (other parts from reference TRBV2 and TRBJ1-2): EPEVTQTPSHQVTQMGQEVILRCVPISNHLYFYWYRQILGQKVEFLVSFYNNEISEKSEIFDDQFSVERPDGSNFTLKIRSTKLEDSAMYFCASSEDRPGGYTFGSGTRLTVV.